This TCR beta chain emerged from a study of blood T cell repertoires in COVID-19. Looking at the study overall: Whether acute or convalescent, the COVID-19 samples came from the United States, Italy and Spain. From T cells, B-cell-depleted T cells, or PBMCs came the material, which was cDNA or gDNA.

The CDR3 has 16 amino acids. The V segment lost 6 bases and the J segment 3 bases; nucleotides outside the gene matches: 9. Germline CDR1 LNHDA, CDR2 SQIVND (reference sequence). Seattle patients were enrolled while actively infected and followed longitudinally. Authors' data handling: Nucleated cell number was recorded as an estimate derived from reference gene primer amplification. TCRdb keeps only in-frame clones here, not all; method: immunoSEQ multiplex PCR. V and J calls and clone size are copied from that table; D and trimming were computed from the DNA. The data contain 250,000 to 350,000 clones, about 85% of them seen just once; the ten biggest clones take up 0.7% to 1%.

The TCR was taken from a human donor with COVID-19, enrolled during active disease. The donor label of this sample is uncertain. The chain has TRBV19 and TRBJ2-1; TRBD2 aligns across 9 bases. The sequenced material came from peripheral blood. The chain's CDR3 is CASRPMREGIYNEQFF. For the CDR3, the DNA is TGTGCCAGTAGACCGATGCGGGAGGGCATCTACAATGAGCAGTTCTTC.